This T cell receptor (beta chain) came from a study of control samples from healthy donors and cancer patients. Sequenced by immunoSEQ multiplex PCR; TCRdb stores in-frame clones only, minus some. The data hold hundreds of thousands of clones, with more than 65% observed a single time. The CDR3 length is 14 residues. The germline V gene has CDR1 MGHDK and CDR2 SYGVNS. The germline V and J ends were trimmed by 1 base and 7 bases, with 11 bases remaining between them. The chain uses TRBV25-1 and TRBJ2-1; the D gene is possibly TRBD1 (5 bases). Sequenced material: PBMCs. This clonotype was obtained from a woman aged 55 to 70 with lung cancer. The CDR3 protein is CASSEFGQGNEQFF. CDR3 coding DNA: TGTGCCAGCAGTGAATTTGGCCAGGGAAATGAGCAGTTCTTC. Variable domain in full (rest from reference TRBV25-1 and TRBJ2-1): EADIYQTPRYLVIGTGKKITLECSQTMGHDKMYWYQQDPGMELHLIHYSYGVNSTEKGDLSSESTVSRIRTEHFPLTLESARPSHTSQYLCASSEFGQGNEQFFGPGTRLTVL.